This TCR beta chain stems from a study of T cells in Graves' hyperthyroidism and ophthalmopathy. This clonotype came up a few times. With 7 bases clipped from V and 10 bases from J, the junction kept 8 bases outside the gene matches. The V gene's germline CDR1 is GTSNPN and CDR2 SVGIG (reference sequence). The CDR3 has 13 amino acids. Regions amplified from RNA transcripts were the TCR beta CDR3 regions. HTBI primers drove first-round RT-PCR of the TCR CDR3. TCRdb re-derived calls from the multiplex PCR reads in MiXCR, one entry per CDR3 protein. The sample lists 500,000 to 650,000 distinct CDR3 sequences; roughly 21% were seen once.

This sequence originates from a man aged 35-49 years with Graves' ophthalmopathy. V is TRBV30 and J is TRBJ1-6; 9 nucleotides match TRBD1. Sequenced sample: blood. The CDR3 DNA reads as TGTGCCTCCAGACAGGGGGGGCAATCACCCCTCCACTTT. It yields the protein CASRQGGQSPLHF. The entire variable domain, with the rest obtained from reference TRBV30 and TRBJ1-6, is as follows: SQTIHQWPATLVQPVGSPLSLECTVEGTSNPNLYWYRQAAGRGLQLLFYSVGIGQISSEVPQNLSASRPQDRQFILSSKKLLLSDSGFYLCASRQGGQSPLHFGNGTRLTVT.